Following are 26 T cell receptor beta chains from one sample sequenced in a study of T cells in Graves' hyperthyroidism and ophthalmopathy. It was RNA transcripts that yielded the amplified TCR beta CDR3 regions. The HTBI primer set served for first-round RT-PCR of the TCR CDR3. TCRdb re-derived calls from the multiplex PCR reads in MiXCR, one entry per CDR3 protein. The profile shows some 770,000 distinct CDR3 sequences, 16% of them singletons. Sequencing was performed on blood. The receptors were gathered from a man aged 18 to 30 with Graves' hyperthyroidism.

Ten or more counts support this clonotype. This chain links TRBV12-3 or TRBV12-4 with TRBJ1-2, with D perhaps TRBD1 (5 bases). This CDR3 region has 13 residues. Trimming removed 5 bases from V and 1 base from J, with 8 bases in between. In nucleotides, the CDR3 is TGTGCCAGCAGTGACAGCAATAACTATGGCTACACCTTC. It is translated as CASSDSNNYGYTF.

This clonotype was counted ten times or more. The V call is TRBV9, the J call TRBJ2-1, with D tentatively TRBD2 (6 bases). The V and J ends lost 0 bases and 4 bases respectively, with 14 bases between them. This CDR3 has 16 amino acids. The germline V gene encodes CDR1 SGDLS and CDR2 YYNGEE. This CDR3 reads CASSVALVAEYNEQFF. Written as DNA, the CDR3 is TGTGCCAGCAGCGTAGCTCTGGTAGCGGAGTACAATGAGCAGTTCTTC. The whole variable domain, remainder taken from reference TRBV9 and TRBJ2-1, is DSGVTQTPKHLITATGQRVTLRCSPRSGDLSVYWYQQSLDQGLQFLIQYYNGEERAKGNILERFSAQQFPDLHSELNLSSLELGDSALYFCASSVALVAEYNEQFFGPGTRLTVL.

The rearrangement uses TRBV4-2 and TRBJ2-4; 10 bases agree with TRBD1. This CDR3 has 18 residues. The V gene's germline CDR1 is LGHNA and CDR2 YNFKEQ. Trimming cost V 4 bases and J 7 bases; bases outside gene matches: 16. CDR3 region: CASSRHDRGQDPGNIQYF. The CDR3, as DNA: TGTGCCAGCAGCCGACATGACAGGGGGCAGGACCCAGGGAACATTCAGTACTTC.

About this clonotype itself: A much larger clone sits a single nucleotide away, making a read error possible. V and J are TRBV3-1 and TRBJ2-2; D may correspond to TRBD1 or TRBD2 (5 bases each). The CDR3 spans 13 residues. The V end lost 11 bases, the J end lost 9 bases, and 19 bases lay between the germline ends. Germline CDR1 LGHDT, CDR2 YNNKEL (reference sequence). This chain's CDR3 is CAVGTSRTRELFF. The DNA for the CDR3 is TGTGCCGTTGGGACCTCAAGGACCCGGGAGCTGTTTTTT.

V gene TRBV9 combines with J gene TRBJ2-3; D gene uncertain. This CDR3 is built from 18 residues. Per germline, CDR1 SGDLS and CDR2 YYNGEE. Trimming removed 1 base at V and 0 bases at J, with 18 bases between. The CDR3 region has the DNA TGTGCCAGCAGCGTATATGGCGGAGACTTAGCTAGCACAGATACGCAGTATTTT. Its translation: CASSVYGGDLASTDTQYF.

The CDR3 nucleotides are TGTGCCAGCAGCCAAGCGGACAGCCAAGAGACCCAGTACTTC. Its protein product is CASSQADSQETQYF. The genes are TRBV3-1 and TRBJ2-5, with D perhaps matching TRBD1 (6 bases). CDR1 is LGHDT and CDR2 is YNNKEL in the germline V gene (reference sequence). V was cut by 1 base and J by 1 base, with 7 bases left in between. The length of the CDR3 is 14 residues.

This clonotype was counted at least ten times. V gene TRBV13 combines with J gene TRBJ2-1; possibly TRBD1 for D (5 bases). The CDR3 runs to 15 residues. In germline, CDR1 is PRHDT, CDR2 FYEKMQ (reference sequence). Trimming stripped 2 bases from V and 4 bases from J, with 12 bases between. This CDR3 is CASSLKGNGYNEQFF. DNA of the CDR3: TGTGCCAGCAGCTTAAAGGGGAACGGGTACAATGAGCAGTTCTTC. The full variable domain, rest sourced from reference TRBV13 and TRBJ2-1, is AAGVIQSPRHLIKEKRETATLKCYPIPRHDTVYWYQQGPGQDPQFLISFYEKMQSDKGSIPDRFSAQQFSDYHSELNMSSLELGDSALYFCASSLKGNGYNEQFFGPGTRLTVL.

This clonotype has ten or more counts. The chain has TRBV28 and TRBJ2-4; D remains ambiguous. V was pared by 10 bases and J by 0 bases, with 10 bases between. Per germline, CDR1 MDHEN and CDR2 SYDVKM. This CDR3 contains 13 residues. In DNA, the CDR3 is TGTGCCACCAATTTTGGAGCCAAAAACATTCAGTACTTC. It translates to CATNFGAKNIQYF.

This clonotype came up many times. This sequence joins TRBV27 and TRBJ2-1; 8 nucleotides match TRBD2. Per the germline V gene, CDR1 is MNHEY and CDR2 is SMNVEV (reference sequence). V shed 6 bases and J 8 bases; nucleotides not matched to a gene: 6. This CDR3 contains 13 residues. The CDR3 nucleotides are TGTGCCAGCAGCACGCGGGGGGTCCATGAGCAGTTCTTC. Its protein product is CASSTRGVHEQFF.

The sample holds many counts of this clonotype. This rearrangement joins TRBV30 to TRBJ2-3; either TRBD1 or TRBD2 may supply D (5 bases each). The ends were cut back, 2 bases at V and 2 bases at J, with 8 bases in the middle. The CDR3 totals 13 residues. Germline V CDR1 and CDR2: GTSNPN, SVGIG (reference sequence). CDR3 DNA sequence: TGTGCCTGGAGTCAGGGAGACACAGATACGCAGTATTTT. Translating gives CAWSQGDTDTQYF.

This clonotype came up many times. The chain carries TRBV28 and TRBJ2-5, with D perhaps matching TRBD1 (5 bases). The germline V gene has CDR1 MDHEN and CDR2 SYDVKM. This CDR3 is 15 amino acids long. With 6 bases removed from V and 2 bases from J, the gap between germline ends came to 16 bases. CDR3 region: CASRPVGRKQETQYF. In DNA form, the CDR3 reads TGTGCCAGCAGGCCCGTGGGGCGGAAACAAGAGACCCAGTACTTC. Using reference TRBV28 and TRBJ2-5 for the parts outside the CDR3, the full variable domain is DVKVTQSSRYLVKRTGEKVFLECVQDMDHENMFWYRQDPGLGLRLIYFSYDVKMKEKGDIPEGYSVSREKKERFSLILESASTNQTSMYLCASRPVGRKQETQYFGPGTRLLVL.

The chain couples TRBV14 to TRBJ2-5, with 8 bases aligning to TRBD2. This CDR3 has 16 residues. Germline V CDR1 and CDR2: SGHDN, FVKESK. V was clipped by 4 bases and J by 4 bases; unmatched bases: 11. The CDR3 loop is CASSPPRAAGVETQYF. DNA of the CDR3: TGTGCCAGCAGCCCACCGCGGGCAGCGGGAGTAGAGACCCAGTACTTC. The variable domain in full, completed from reference TRBV14 and TRBJ2-5, reads EAGVTQFPSHSVIEKGQTVTLRCDPISGHDNLYWYRRVMGKEIKFLLHFVKESKQDESGMPNNRFLAERTGGTYSTLKVQPAELEDSGVYFCASSPPRAAGVETQYFGPGTRLLVL.

This clonotype was counted between two and nine times. The chain recombines TRBV7-9 with TRBJ2-2; 7 nucleotides agree with TRBD2. Unmatched junction bases numbered 16, after V lost 5 bases and J lost 4 bases. The CDR3 contains 18 residues. CDR1 and CDR2 from the germline V gene are SEHNR and FQNEAQ (reference sequence). The CDR3 region has the DNA TGTGCCAGCAGCCCAAACCCTGGAGCGGGAAGTAGCACCGGGGAGCTGTTTTTT. Its translation: CASSPNPGAGSSTGELFF.

This clonotype occurred many times. This rearrangement joins TRBV18 to TRBJ1-2; D may be TRBD1 (6 bases). This CDR3 has 13 residues. Looked up from germline, CDR1 is KGHSH and CDR2 is LQKENI. V lost 3 bases and J lost 6, with 11 bases in between. The CDR3 region has the DNA TGTGCCAGCTCACCGCGGCCAGGGGATGGCTACACCTTC. Its translation is CASSPRPGDGYTF.

Many counts were recorded for this clonotype. The rearrangement uses TRBV3-1 and TRBJ1-3; D is uncertain. V lost 1 base and J lost 0, with 1 base in between. The CDR3 loop spans 13 amino acids. The V gene's germline CDR1 is LGHDT and CDR2 YNNKEL (reference sequence). CDR3 region: CASSQGSGNTIYF. For the CDR3, the DNA is TGTGCCAGCAGCCAAGGCTCTGGAAACACCATATATTTT.

This clonotype was recorded a few times. The genes are TRBV11-2 and TRBJ1-6; 8 bases agree with TRBD1. J lost 0 bases, V lost 5 bases, and 9 bases had no gene match. Germline lookup yields CDR1 SGHAT and CDR2 FQNNGV. This CDR3 comprises 18 residues. The CDR3 sequence: CASSPRTGLSSYNSPLHF. The CDR3 DNA reads TGTGCCAGCAGCCCACGGACAGGGCTTAGCTCCTATAATTCACCCCTCCACTTT.

The chain links TRBV6-1 to TRBJ1-4; D is perhaps TRBD1 (5 bases). The CDR3 sequence is 18 residues long. Per germline, CDR1 MNHNS and CDR2 SASEGT. The germline V and J ends were trimmed by 6 bases and 0 bases, with 20 bases remaining between them. CDR3 region: CASRLTGTGGTTNEKLFF. The CDR3 DNA follows: TGTGCCAGCAGGCTTACCGGGACCGGGGGGACAACTAATGAAAAACTGTTTTTT.

This clonotype was detected many times. The chain is built from TRBV11-1 and TRBJ2-5; D not certain. V lost 4 bases and J 5 bases, leaving 14 bases between the germline ends. This CDR3 comprises 14 residues. CDR1 SGHAT and CDR2 FQDESV come from the germline V gene (reference sequence). The CDR3 loop is CASSYDWGRETQYF. In nucleotides, the CDR3 is TGTGCCAGCAGCTACGACTGGGGTCGGGAGACCCAGTACTTC.

This clonotype was counted many times. The genes are TRBV28 and TRBJ2-7; 8 bases agree with TRBD2. V lost 4 bases, J lost 4 bases, and 15 bases stayed unmatched. Germline lookup yields CDR1 MDHEN and CDR2 SYDVKM. CDR3 length: 17 amino acids. Here the CDR3 reads CASSWVPGTRGIYEQYF. The CDR3 DNA reads as TGTGCCAGCAGTTGGGTCCCCGGGACTAGGGGGATATACGAGCAGTACTTC.

This clonotype was found many times. This sequence joins TRBV28 and TRBJ2-5, with 14 bases lining up with TRBD2. V trimming: 4 bases; J trimming: 6 bases; junction bases outside the gene matches: 7. CDR3 size: 16 residues. The germline V gene has CDR1 MDHEN and CDR2 SYDVKM. The chain's CDR3 is CASSSGLAGGLKTQYF. Written as DNA, the CDR3 is TGTGCCAGCAGTTCCGGACTAGCGGGAGGATTGAAGACCCAGTACTTC.

CDR3 coding DNA: TGCGCCAGCAGTGGGGACACCGAGCAGTACTTC. Protein product: CASSGDTEQYF. This rearrangement joins TRBV5-1 to TRBJ2-7, with a weak D call TRBD1 (6 bases). This CDR3 spans 11 amino acids. Germline V lookup: CDR1 SGHRS, CDR2 YFSETQ. V lost 5 bases to trimming and J lost 6 bases, with 9 bases between them.

The table lists this clonotype with a few counts. CDR3 in amino acids: CSAGWDPGQETQYF. The CDR3 coding sequence is TGCAGTGCTGGCTGGGACCCCGGCCAAGAGACCCAGTACTTC. The chain joins TRBV20-1 to TRBJ2-5; perhaps D is TRBD1 or TRBD2 (5 bases each). The CDR3 runs 14 residues. Germline lookup yields CDR1 DFQATT and CDR2 SNEGSKA (reference sequence). Trimming pared 5 bases from V and 1 base from J, leaving 14 bases between.

This clonotype was seen repeatedly, ten times or more. The V call is TRBV20-1, the J call TRBJ1-2; TRBD1 matches 7 bases. Trimming took 0 bases from V and 1 from J; bases not matched to a gene: 5. This CDR3 region has 15 residues. Germline V gene sequence: CDR1 DFQATT, CDR2 SNEGSKA (reference sequence). CDR3 sequence: CSARDSGGRNYGYTF. The DNA for the CDR3 is TGCAGTGCTAGAGATTCAGGGGGACGTAACTATGGCTACACCTTC.

V usage is TRBV9 and J usage is TRBJ2-7; D is unclear. Trimming shortened V by 0 bases and J by 5 bases, and 9 bases separated the two germline ends. The V gene's germline CDR1 is SGDLS and CDR2 YYNGEE. CDR3 length: 13 residues. CDR3 sequence (DNA): TGTGCCAGCAGCGTAGTACTTCACAACGAGCAGTACTTC. Its protein is CASSVVLHNEQYF. Complete variable domain (other parts from reference TRBV9 and TRBJ2-7): DSGVTQTPKHLITATGQRVTLRCSPRSGDLSVYWYQQSLDQGLQFLIQYYNGEERAKGNILERFSAQQFPDLHSELNLSSLELGDSALYFCASSVVLHNEQYFGPGTRLTVT.

The chain combines TRBV6-1 with TRBJ2-3; D call uncertain. The CDR3 is made up of 15 amino acids. The germline V gene has CDR1 MNHNS and CDR2 SASEGT. Trimming pared 2 bases from V and 2 bases from J, leaving 11 bases between. This CDR3 reads CASSENPYPTDTQYF. CDR3 coding DNA: TGTGCCAGCAGTGAAAATCCATACCCCACAGATACGCAGTATTTT.

As DNA, the CDR3 is TGTGCCGGGAGGGGGCTAGCGGGAGGGCAGTACTTC. This sequence encodes CAGRGLAGGQYF. The rearrangement uses TRBV2 and TRBJ2-7, with 11 bases that match TRBD2. Germline CDR1 SNHLY, CDR2 FYNNEI. This CDR3 is 12 amino acids long. Trimming took 11 bases from V and 9 from J; bases not matched to a gene: 9.